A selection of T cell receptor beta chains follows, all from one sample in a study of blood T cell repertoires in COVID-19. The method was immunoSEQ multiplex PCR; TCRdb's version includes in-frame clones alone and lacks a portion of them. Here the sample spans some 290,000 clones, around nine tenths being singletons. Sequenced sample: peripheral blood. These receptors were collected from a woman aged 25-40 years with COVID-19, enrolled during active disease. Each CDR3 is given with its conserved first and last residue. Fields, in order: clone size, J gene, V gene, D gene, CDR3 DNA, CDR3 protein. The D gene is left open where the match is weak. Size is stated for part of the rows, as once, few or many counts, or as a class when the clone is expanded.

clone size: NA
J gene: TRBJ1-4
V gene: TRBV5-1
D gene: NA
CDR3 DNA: TGCGCCAGCAGCCTAGCAACTAATGAAAAACTGTTTTTT
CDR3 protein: CASSLATNEKLFF

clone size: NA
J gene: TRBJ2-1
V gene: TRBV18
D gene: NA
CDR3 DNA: TGTGCCAGCTCACCGGGCCTAACCGATAATGAGCAGTTCTTC
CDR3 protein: CASSPGLTDNEQFF

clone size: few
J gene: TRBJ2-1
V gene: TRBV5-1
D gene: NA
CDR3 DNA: TGCGCCAGCAGCTTGGATAGCCCCTACTCCTACAATGAGCAGTTCTTC
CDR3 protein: CASSLDSPYSYNEQFF

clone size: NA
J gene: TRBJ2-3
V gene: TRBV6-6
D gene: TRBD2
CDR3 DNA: TGTGCCAGCAGTAGGACTAGCGGGCGCACAGATACGCAGTATTTT
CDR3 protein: CASSRTSGRTDTQYF

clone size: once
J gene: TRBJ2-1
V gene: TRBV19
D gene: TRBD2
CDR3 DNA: TGTGCCAGTAGTGGGGGGAGCGGGGCCTACAATGAGCAGTTCTTC
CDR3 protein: CASSGGSGAYNEQFF

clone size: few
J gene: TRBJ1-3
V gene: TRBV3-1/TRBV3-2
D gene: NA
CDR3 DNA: TGTGCCAGCAGCCAAGGGGAGGGACTGGGAAACACCATATATTTT
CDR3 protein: CASSQGEGLGNTIYF

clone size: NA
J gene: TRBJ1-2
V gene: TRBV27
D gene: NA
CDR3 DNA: TGTGCCAGCAGTTTTACCCCGAACCTATATGGCTACACCTTC
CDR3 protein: CASSFTPNLYGYTF

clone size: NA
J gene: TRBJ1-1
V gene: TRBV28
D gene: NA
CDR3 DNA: TGTGCCAGCAGTTTCTATATGTTGTTAGAGCAGGTGAACACTGAAGCTTTCTTT
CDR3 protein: CASSFYMLLEQVNTEAFF

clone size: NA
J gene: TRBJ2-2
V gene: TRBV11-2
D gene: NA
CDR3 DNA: TGTGCCAGCAGCCTGCTGAGGGAGGGGGAGCTGTTTTTT
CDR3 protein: CASSLLREGELFF

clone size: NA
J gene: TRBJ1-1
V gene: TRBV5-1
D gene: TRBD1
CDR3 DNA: TGCGCCAGCAGCGAACGACAGGGTCGGGGGACTGAAGCTTTCTTT
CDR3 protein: CASSERQGRGTEAFF

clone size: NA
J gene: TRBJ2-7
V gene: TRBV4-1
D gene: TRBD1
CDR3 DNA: TGCGCCAGCAGCCAAAACAGGGGGCCCTACGAGCAGTACTTC
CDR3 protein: CASSQNRGPYEQYF

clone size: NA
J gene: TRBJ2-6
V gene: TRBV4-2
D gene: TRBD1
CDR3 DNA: TGTGCCAGCAGCCAATACAGGGGATCTGGGGCCAACGTCCTGACTTTC
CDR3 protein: CASSQYRGSGANVLTF

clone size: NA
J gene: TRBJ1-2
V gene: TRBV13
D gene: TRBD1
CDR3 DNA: TGTGCCAGCAGCTTAAGACGGGCGGGACAGGCGATTTATGGCTACACCTTC
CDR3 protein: CASSLRRAGQAIYGYTF

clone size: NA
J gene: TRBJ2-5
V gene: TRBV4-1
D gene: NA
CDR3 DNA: TGCGCCAGCAGCCAAGATCCGATGGCCTACGAGGGGGCCCAGTACTTC
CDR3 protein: CASSQDPMAYEGAQYF

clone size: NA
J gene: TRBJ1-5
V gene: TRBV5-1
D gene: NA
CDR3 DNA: TGCGCCAGCAGCTTGGTAGGCGGGAGCGATCAGCCCCAGCATTTT
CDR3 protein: CASSLVGGSDQPQHF

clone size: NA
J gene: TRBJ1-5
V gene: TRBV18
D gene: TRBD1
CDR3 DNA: TGTGCCAGCTCACCATACAGGGGAGTCGATCAGCCCCAGCATTTT
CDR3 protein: CASSPYRGVDQPQHF

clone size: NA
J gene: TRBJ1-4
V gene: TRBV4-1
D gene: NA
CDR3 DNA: TGCGCCAGCAGCCTCGACAGTCATATCAATGAAAAACTGTTTTTT
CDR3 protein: CASSLDSHINEKLFF

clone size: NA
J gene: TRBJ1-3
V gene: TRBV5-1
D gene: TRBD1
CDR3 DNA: TGCGCCAGCAGCTTTACCCCTCAGGGGGCTGACACCATATATTTT
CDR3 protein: CASSFTPQGADTIYF

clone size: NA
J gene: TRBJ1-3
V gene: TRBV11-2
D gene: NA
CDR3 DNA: TGTGCCAGCAGTTTAAGAACCAAAACCGGGGGAGGAAACACCATATATTTT
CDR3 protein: CASSLRTKTGGGNTIYF

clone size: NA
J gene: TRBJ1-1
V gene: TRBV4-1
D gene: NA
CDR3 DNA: TGCGCCAGCAGCCAAAGCGGGGGGATGAACACTGAAGCTTTCTTT
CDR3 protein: CASSQSGGMNTEAFF

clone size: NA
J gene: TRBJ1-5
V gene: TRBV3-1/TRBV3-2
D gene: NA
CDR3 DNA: TGTGCCAGCAGCCAAGATACAGGGAATCAGCCCCAGCATTTT
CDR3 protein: CASSQDTGNQPQHF

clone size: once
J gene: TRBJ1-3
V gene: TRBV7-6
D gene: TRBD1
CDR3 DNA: TGTGCCAGCAGCTTATTACGGTCGGAGGACAGGGCAGGAACCACCATATATTTT
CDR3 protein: CASSLLRSEDRAGTTIYF

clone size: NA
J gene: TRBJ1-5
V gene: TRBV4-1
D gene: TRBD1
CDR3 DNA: TGCGCCAGCAGCCGCAGACAGGGGGAGGATCAGCCCCAGCATTTT
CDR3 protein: CASSRRQGEDQPQHF

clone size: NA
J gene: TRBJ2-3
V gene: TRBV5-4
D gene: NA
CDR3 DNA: TGTGCCAGCAGCGTGGGCGAGAGATTTGCGGAAATCACAGATACGCAGTATTTT
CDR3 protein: CASSVGERFAEITDTQYF

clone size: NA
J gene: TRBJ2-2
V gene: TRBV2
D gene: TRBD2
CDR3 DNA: TGTGCCAGCAGCCCCCGGGCGGGGGACACCGGGGAGCTGTTTTTT
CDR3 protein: CASSPRAGDTGELFF

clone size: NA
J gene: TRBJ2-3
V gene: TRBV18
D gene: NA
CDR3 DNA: TGTGCCAGCTCGCCGGTGGGGGCCTCGACAGATACGCAGTATTTT
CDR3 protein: CASSPVGASTDTQYF

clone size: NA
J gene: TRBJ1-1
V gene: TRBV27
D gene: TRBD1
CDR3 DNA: TGTGCCAGCAGTTTAAGGGACAGGGTCAACACTGAAGCTTTCTTT
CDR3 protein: CASSLRDRVNTEAFF

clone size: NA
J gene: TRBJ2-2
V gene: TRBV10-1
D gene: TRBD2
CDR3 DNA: TGCGCCAGCAATGCGGGGGGGACTAGCGGAAACACCGGGGAGCTGTTTTTT
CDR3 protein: CASNAGGTSGNTGELFF

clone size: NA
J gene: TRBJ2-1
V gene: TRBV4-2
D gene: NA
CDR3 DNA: TGTGCCAGCAGCCAAGAATTAGCGATCACCTACAATGAGCAGTTCTTC
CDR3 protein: CASSQELAITYNEQFF

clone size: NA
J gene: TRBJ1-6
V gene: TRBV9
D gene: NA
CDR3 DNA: TGTGCCAGCAGCGACGGGAATAATTCACCCCTCCACTTT
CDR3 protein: CASSDGNNSPLHF

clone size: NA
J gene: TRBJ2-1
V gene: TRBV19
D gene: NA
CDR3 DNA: TGTGCCAGTAGTCCTTCTACAGGGAATGAGCAGTTCTTC
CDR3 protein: CASSPSTGNEQFF

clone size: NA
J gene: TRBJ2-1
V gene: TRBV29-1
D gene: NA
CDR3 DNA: TGCAGCGTCACGCCGCCTAACAATGAGCAGTTCTTC
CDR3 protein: CSVTPPNNEQFF

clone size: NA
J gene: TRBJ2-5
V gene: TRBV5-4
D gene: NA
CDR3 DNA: TGTGCCAGCACCTCGGGACTCGCGGGTCCAGAGACCCAGTACTTC
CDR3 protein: CASTSGLAGPETQYF

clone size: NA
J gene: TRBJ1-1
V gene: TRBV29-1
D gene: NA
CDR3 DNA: TGCAGCGTTTCCGGTCTTAGTCTCCGGAGCACTGAAGCTTTCTTT
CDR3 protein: CSVSGLSLRSTEAFF

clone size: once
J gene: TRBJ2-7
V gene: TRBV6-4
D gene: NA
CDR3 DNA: TGTGCCAGCAGTGACTCGGAATCTCAGGGGTCGGCCTACGAGCAGTACTTC
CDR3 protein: CASSDSESQGSAYEQYF

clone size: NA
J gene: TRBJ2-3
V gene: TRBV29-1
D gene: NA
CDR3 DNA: TGCAGCGTTGATGGCACGGGATTTACGACAGATACGCAGTATTTT
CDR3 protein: CSVDGTGFTTDTQYF

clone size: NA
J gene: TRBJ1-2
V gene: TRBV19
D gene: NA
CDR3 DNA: TGTGCCAGCACCGAGGGGGCTAACTATGGCTACACCTTC
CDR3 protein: CASTEGANYGYTF

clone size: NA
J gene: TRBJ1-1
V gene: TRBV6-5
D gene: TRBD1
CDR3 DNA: TGTGCCAGCAGAGACAGGGGGACTGAAGCTTTCTTT
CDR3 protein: CASRDRGTEAFF

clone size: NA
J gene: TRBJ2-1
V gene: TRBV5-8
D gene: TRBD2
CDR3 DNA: TGTGCCAGCAGCTTCCGGGGGGGAACCTACAATGAGCAGTTCTTC
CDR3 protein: CASSFRGGTYNEQFF

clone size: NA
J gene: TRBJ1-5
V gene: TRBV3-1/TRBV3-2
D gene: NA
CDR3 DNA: TGTGCCAGCAGCCAATCAGTAAATAGCAATCAGCCCCAGCATTTT
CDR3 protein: CASSQSVNSNQPQHF

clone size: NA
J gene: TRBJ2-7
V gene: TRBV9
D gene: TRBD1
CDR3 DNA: TGTGCCAGCAGCGCGACAGGGGTCGAGCAGTACTTC
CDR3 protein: CASSATGVEQYF